The entry that follows covers one TCR beta chain sequence. Its matching antigen is unknown. The TCRbeta library was prepared with unique molecular identifiers. In TCRdb, the PCR reads were re-called with MiXCR into one record per CDR3 protein. The sample includes over 400,000 distinct CDR3 sequences, 43% seen only once; the top ten take under 35%. The data were obtained in a study of T-cell reconstitution after alpha-beta-depleted transplantation in children. Regarding the study as a whole: Recipient T cells and thymic progenitors that survived were the source of the high TCRbeta diversity seen at day 60 in some patients. It was newly produced T cells that mostly accounted for T-cell counts and diversity one year after transplant. Expanded graft clones, several hundred of them, were reportedly the source of alpha-beta T cells about two months after transplant.

CDR3 length: 16 amino acids. J lost 9 bases, V lost 1 base, and 7 bases had no gene match. Germline values: CDR1 SGHTA, CDR2 FQGTGA. The material was PBMCs, obtained before TCRalphabeta/CD19-depleted stem cell transplant. The sequence was obtained from a girl aged 2-9 years with aplastic anemia, due to receive a stem cell transplant. The J gene is TRBJ2-1, the V gene TRBV7-3, with 12 bases lining up with TRBD2. CDR3: CASSLRQTSGSIEQFF. The DNA for the CDR3 is TGTGCCAGCAGCTTAAGACAGACTAGCGGGAGTATTGAGCAGTTCTTC.